The 5 T cell receptor beta chains reported below all come from one sample, sequenced in a study of blood T cell repertoires in COVID-19. The assay was immunoSEQ multiplex PCR, and TCRdb's table has in-frame clones only and misses some. The sample yields roughly 170,000 clones, roughly 90% seen once. The sequenced sample was peripheral blood. The receptors here all came from a man between 65 and 79 years old with active or convalescent COVID-19.

The chain is built from TRBV6-5 and TRBJ2-2; D may be TRBD2 (6 bases). Germline loops: CDR1 MNHEY, CDR2 SVGAGI. Deletions cut 0 bases from V and 7 bases from J, with 12 bases between. The CDR3 has 15 amino acids. CDR3 loop: CASSYSMPGGGELFF. In DNA form, the CDR3 reads TGTGCCAGCAGTTACTCGATGCCCGGGGGCGGGGAGCTGTTTTTT.

The CDR3 sequence: CASSRGRDSNQPQHF. CDR3 DNA sequence: TGTGCCAGTAGCAGAGGGAGGGATAGCAATCAGCCCCAGCATTTT. V is TRBV19 and J is TRBJ1-5, with unresolved D. CDR3 size: 15 residues. The V gene lost 6 bases and the J gene lost 0 bases, with 12 bases spanning the gap. Germline assignment: CDR1 LNHDA and CDR2 SQIVND (reference sequence). The variable domain in full, completed from reference TRBV19 and TRBJ1-5, reads DGGITQSPKYLFRKEGQNVTLSCEQNLNHDAMYWYRQDPGQGLRLIYYSQIVNDFQKGDIAEGYSVSREKKESFPLTVTSAQKNPTAFYLCASSRGRDSNQPQHFGDGTRLSIL.

The chain joins TRBV25-1 to TRBJ2-2; the D gene is possibly TRBD1 (6 bases). The CDR3 covers 14 residues. V lost 7 bases and J lost 1, with 10 bases in between. CDR1 and CDR2 (germline): MGHDK, SYGVNS. The CDR3 nucleotides read TGTGCCAGCACCGGGACATTGAACACCGGGGAGCTGTTTTTT. It codes for CASTGTLNTGELFF.

The gene calls are TRBV7-2 and TRBJ1-5; a possible D gene is TRBD1 (6 bases). Trimming left V 1 base short and J 9 bases short, with 10 bases between. This CDR3 is 13 amino acids long. The germline CDR1 and CDR2 sequences are SGHTA and FQGNSA. The CDR3 loop is CASSLGGGRPQHF. The CDR3 nucleotides read TGTGCCAGCAGCTTAGGGGGGGGGCGGCCCCAGCATTTT.

V and J are TRBV2 and TRBJ2-5, with D unclear. V was cut by 5 bases and J by 1 base, with 5 bases left in between. This CDR3 has 12 amino acids. The germline CDR1 and CDR2 sequences are SNHLY and FYNNEI. CDR3 loop: CASSYSQETQYF. The CDR3 DNA sequence: TGTGCCAGCAGTTACAGCCAAGAGACCCAGTACTTC.